Shown below are 22 T cell receptor beta chains from a single sample sequenced in a study of shared T cell receptors in the human thymus. Here immunoSEQ multiplex PCR was the method, and the copy in TCRdb shows in-frame clones only, minus some. Seen here are about 540,000 clones, 75% to 80% observed once, and the top ten hold more than 0.01%. The same sample was also studied in work on human thymus T cells.

The sequenced material came from thymocytes. The receptor source for this set is a boy under two years old with a congenital heart defect.

The chain uses TRBV7-4 and TRBJ2-5; no clear D gene. The CDR3 covers 13 residues. Per germline, CDR1 SGHVT and CDR2 SQSDAQ. The V gene lost 0 bases and the J gene lost 2 bases, with 4 bases spanning the gap. This CDR3 is CASSLAAQETQYF. In DNA, the CDR3 is TGTGCCAGCAGCTTAGCGGCACAAGAGACCCAGTACTTC.

V is TRBV5-6 and J is TRBJ1-4, with D possibly TRBD1 on 6 matching bases. This CDR3 has 16 residues. Germline V gene data show CDR1 as SGHDT and CDR2 as YYEEEE. V shed 4 bases and J shed 0 bases, with 13 bases lying between them. This CDR3 is CASSLRTVTTNEKLFF. In DNA form, the CDR3 reads TGTGCCAGCAGCCTGAGGACAGTAACAACTAATGAAAAACTGTTTTTT. The full variable domain, rest sourced from reference TRBV5-6 and TRBJ1-4, is DAGVTQSPTHLIKTRGQQVTLRCSPKSGHDTVSWYQQALGQGPQFIFQYYEEEERQRGNFPDRFSGHQFPNYSSELNVNALLLGDSALYLCASSLRTVTTNEKLFFGSGTQLSVL.

This chain joins TRBV14 and TRBJ1-4; possibly TRBD1 for D (5 bases). This CDR3 spans 17 amino acids. Deletions cut 0 bases from V and 10 bases from J, with 21 bases between. Germline V gene sequence: CDR1 SGHDN, CDR2 FVKESK. The CDR3 DNA reads as TGTGCCAGCAGCCAAGAATATCGTTGGGGGGTTAGAGGAAAACTGTTTTTT. As protein: CASSQEYRWGVRGKLFF.

CDR3 in amino acids: CASSLGDYGYTF. CDR3 nucleotides: TGTGCCAGCAGCTTAGGAGACTATGGCTACACCTTC. This chain connects TRBV7-9 to TRBJ1-2; the D is unclear. Germline CDR1 and CDR2: SEHNR and FQNEAQ (reference sequence). There are 12 residues in the CDR3. Trimming took 1 base from V and 3 from J, leaving 3 bases between them.

V is TRBV29-1 and J is TRBJ2-7, with a possible D match to TRBD1 (8 bases). The V end lost 1 base, the J end lost 2 bases, and 24 bases lay between the germline ends. The CDR3 sequence is 18 residues long. The germline V gene encodes CDR1 SQVTM and CDR2 ANQGSEA. CDR3 nucleotide sequence: TGCAGCGTTGAAGTGGGGCCACTGACAGGGGAGGGGACCTACGAGCAGTACTTC. Protein product: CSVEVGPLTGEGTYEQYF.

The CDR3 nucleotides read TGTGCCAGCAGTGGTACAGGGGGAGAAGGTTACGAGCAGTACTTC. Translation: CASSGTGGEGYEQYF. This chain uses TRBV6-1 with TRBJ2-7, with TRBD1 matching 8 bases. Germline V gives CDR1 MNHNS, CDR2 SASEGT. V was clipped by 4 bases and J by 4 bases; unmatched bases: 9. The CDR3 sequence is 15 residues long.

The chain is built from TRBV27 and TRBJ2-1, with 9 bases lining up with TRBD1. CDR1 MNHEY and CDR2 SMNVEV come from the germline V gene (reference sequence). There are 15 residues in the CDR3. Trimming took 6 bases from V and 1 from J; bases not matched to a gene: 4. The CDR3 here is CASSPGTGSYNEQFF. In DNA form, the CDR3 reads TGTGCCAGCAGCCCCGGGACAGGGTCCTACAATGAGCAGTTCTTC.

V and J are TRBV4-3 and TRBJ2-7; TRBD2 agrees at 12 bases. Trimming cost V 3 bases and J 4 bases; bases outside gene matches: 4. This CDR3 is built from 15 residues. From germline, CDR1 is LGHNA and CDR2 YSLEER. The CDR3 DNA is TGCGCCAGCAGCCAGACTAGCGGGAGTTCTTACGAGCAGTACTTC. This translates into CASSQTSGSSYEQYF.

This chain joins TRBV5-1 and TRBJ2-6; 9 bases are a match to TRBD1. V shed 1 base, J shed 0 bases, and the junction held 8 bases outside the gene matches. Per the germline V gene, CDR1 is SGHRS and CDR2 is YFSETQ. The CDR3 extends over 19 amino acids. The DNA of the CDR3 is TGCGCCAGCAGCTTGATCTGCGACAGGGGGACCTCTGGGGCCAACGTCCTGACTTTC. Its translation: CASSLICDRGTSGANVLTF.

The CDR3 bases are TGTGCCAGCAGCGTAGTAGGCCAGGTGTCCTACGAGCAGTACTTC. Translation: CASSVVGQVSYEQYF. The genes are TRBV9 and TRBJ2-7, with no clear D. V lost 0 bases, J lost 1 base, and 11 bases lay in between. The V gene's germline CDR1 is SGDLS and CDR2 YYNGEE. CDR3 length: 15 amino acids.

The rearrangement links TRBV25-1 to TRBJ2-1; D is unclear. Germline lookup yields CDR1 MGHDK and CDR2 SYGVNS. The V and J ends lost 4 bases and 2 bases respectively, with 12 bases between them. The CDR3 has 15 amino acids. The CDR3 region has the DNA TGTGCCAGCAGTGGACCCTACGCGGCCTACAATGAGCAGTTCTTC. It codes for CASSGPYAAYNEQFF.

The chain links TRBV10-1 to TRBJ1-1; 7 bases agree with TRBD1. The CDR3 runs to 14 residues. Per germline, CDR1 WNHNN and CDR2 SYGVQD (reference sequence). Unmatched junction bases numbered 9, after V lost 7 bases and J lost 4 bases. CDR3 region: CASTEGGGRTEAFF. In DNA, the CDR3 is TGCGCCAGCACAGAAGGAGGGGGCCGCACTGAAGCTTTCTTT.

The chain couples TRBV27 to TRBJ2-7, with TRBD1 matching 8 bases. V gave up 2 bases and J gave up 4 bases; unmatched junction bases: 13. The CDR3 is made up of 17 amino acids. The germline gives CDR1 MNHEY, CDR2 SMNVEV (reference sequence). CDR3 nucleotide sequence: TGTGCCAGCAGTTTAACTCCATCGGACAGGGATGATTACGAGCAGTACTTC. This encodes CASSLTPSDRDDYEQYF.

V usage is TRBV14 and J usage is TRBJ2-3; 9 positions match TRBD2. The germline V gene has CDR1 SGHDN and CDR2 FVKESK. The CDR3 spans 15 residues. J gave up 5 bases and V 1 base, and 4 bases lay outside the gene matches. The CDR3 spells CASSQVAGVGDTQYF. CDR3 sequence (DNA): TGTGCCAGCAGCCAAGTAGCGGGAGTTGGAGATACGCAGTATTTT.

CDR3 sequence reads: CASTHVAKNIQYF. Here the CDR3 DNA reads TGTGCCAGCACCCACGTAGCCAAAAACATTCAGTACTTC. The V gene is TRBV14, the J gene TRBJ2-4, with D unresolved. Trimming cost V 7 bases and J 0 bases, with 7 bases left between them. The CDR3 length is 13 residues. Germline V gene sequence: CDR1 SGHDN, CDR2 FVKESK.

The chain employs TRBV7-9 and TRBJ1-1; D ambiguous. This CDR3 is built from 13 residues. Per the germline V gene, CDR1 is SEHNR and CDR2 is FQNEAQ (reference sequence). Trimming pared 3 bases from V and 8 bases from J, leaving 13 bases between. The CDR3 DNA reads TGTGCCAGCAGCTTCCCCGGTCCGGGGGAAGCTTTCTTT. It encodes CASSFPGPGEAFF.

The chain recombines TRBV5-5 with TRBJ2-1, with a possible D match to TRBD2 (6 bases). V was trimmed by 3 bases and J by 9 bases, leaving 10 bases between them. Germline CDR1 SGHKS, CDR2 YYEKEE (reference sequence). This CDR3 is built from 12 residues. CDR3 DNA sequence: TGTGCCAGCAGCTCCACTAGCTCTGAGCAGTTCTTC. It translates to CASSSTSSEQFF.

This rearrangement joins TRBV14 to TRBJ2-5; the match to TRBD1 covers 7 bases. This CDR3 contains 15 residues. Looked up from germline, CDR1 is SGHDN and CDR2 is FVKESK. Germline trimming cut 0 bases from V and 3 bases from J; bases unmatched to any gene: 4. The CDR3 region has the DNA TGTGCCAGCAGCCAAGAACTGGGGACAGAAGAGACCCAGTACTTC. Its translation: CASSQELGTEETQYF.

The chain is built from TRBV30 and TRBJ2-7; possible D gene TRBD2, 6 bases. Trimming took 2 bases from V and 0 from J, leaving 26 bases between them. The CDR3 has 19 residues. CDR1 GTSNPN and CDR2 SVGIG come from the germline V gene (reference sequence). This CDR3 is CAWSHPSTSPSESSYEQYF. Here the CDR3 DNA reads TGTGCCTGGAGTCACCCATCCACTAGCCCCTCTGAGAGCTCCTACGAGCAGTACTTC.

The sample holds a few counts of this clone. The chain couples TRBV11-2 to TRBJ1-2, with 8 bases identical to TRBD1. From germline, CDR1 is SGHAT and CDR2 FQNNGV. There are 16 residues in the CDR3. J was trimmed by 2 bases and V by 0 bases; bases with no gene match: 5. The CDR3 loop is CASSLDRTGKNYGYTF. The DNA of the CDR3 is TGTGCCAGCAGCTTAGATCGGACAGGGAAGAACTATGGCTACACCTTC. The variable domain in full, with the rest retrieved from reference TRBV11-2 and TRBJ1-2, is EAGVAQSPRYKIIEKRQSVAFWCNPISGHATLYWYQQILGQGPKLLIQFQNNGVVDDSQLPKDRFSAERLKGVDSTLKIQPAKLEDSAVYLCASSLDRTGKNYGYTFGSGTRLTVV.

The chain combines TRBV27 with TRBJ2-7; TRBD2 matches at 7 bases. Germline CDR1 reads MNHEY; CDR2 reads SMNVEV (reference sequence). The CDR3 is 18 amino acids. The V and J ends lost 6 bases and 0 bases, in that order; junction bases with no gene match: 17. CDR3 protein: CASRKIPSTGGTSYEQYF. The CDR3 DNA sequence: TGTGCCAGCAGAAAGATTCCAAGCACGGGAGGCACCTCCTACGAGCAGTACTTC.

This clone showed up just once. The V call is TRBV11-2, the J call TRBJ1-1; D uncertain. CDR3 size: 17 residues. The germline CDR1 and CDR2 sequences are SGHAT and FQNNGV. Trimming pared 5 bases from V and 1 base from J, leaving 20 bases between. Written as DNA, the CDR3 is TGTGCCAGCAGCCGATTGGACTCCCCCCCAGGGAACACTGAAGCTTTCTTT. As protein: CASSRLDSPPGNTEAFF.